The table lists the clone carrying this T cell receptor beta chain with many counts. Its antigen is as yet unknown. RNA transcripts gave rise to amplified TCR beta CDR3 regions. HTBI primers drove first-round RT-PCR of the TCR CDR3. TCRdb used MiXCR to reprocess the multiplex PCR reads, holding one entry per CDR3 protein. The table records approximately 510,000 distinct CDR3 sequences, more than 20% of them present only once. The entry originates in a study of T cells in Graves' hyperthyroidism and ophthalmopathy. General observations from the study: Ophthalmopathy was model-predicted a median about six months pre-onset. Appearing also in blood were most of the thyroid clonotypes expanded above 0.001.

Material: blood. The clonotype was recovered from a man aged 18-30 years with Graves' hyperthyroidism.

The CDR3 DNA follows: TGCAGTGCTAGAGAGGCGAGCTGGTTTCAGCCCCAGCATTTT. Protein sequence: CSAREASWFQPQHF. The rearrangement links TRBV20-1 to TRBJ1-5, with D unresolved. The CDR3 has 14 residues. V was cut by 0 bases and J by 6 bases, with 12 bases left in between. The germline CDR1 and CDR2 sequences are DFQATT and SNEGSKA (reference sequence).